This T cell receptor (beta chain) was recovered during a study of blood T cells in healthy people across ages. With a J-beta primer mix and a sample-barcoded 5' primer, a second PCR ran 7 to 11 cycles. TCRdb re-derived calls from the 5' RACE reads in MiXCR, one entry per CDR3 protein. The sample carries over 600,000 distinct CDR3 sequences, under 25% recorded once. CDR1 is SGHKS, CDR2 YYEKEE, per germline (reference sequence). V gave up 2 bases and J gave up 2 bases; unmatched junction bases: 4. The CDR3 spans 14 residues. The chain uses TRBV5-5 and TRBJ2-7, with 7 bases lining up with TRBD2. This TCR was recovered from a man between 65 and 80 years old in good health. The sequencing input was blood. The CDR3 reads CASSLLAPAYEQYF. Here the CDR3 DNA reads TGTGCCAGCAGCTTACTAGCGCCGGCCTACGAGCAGTACTTC.